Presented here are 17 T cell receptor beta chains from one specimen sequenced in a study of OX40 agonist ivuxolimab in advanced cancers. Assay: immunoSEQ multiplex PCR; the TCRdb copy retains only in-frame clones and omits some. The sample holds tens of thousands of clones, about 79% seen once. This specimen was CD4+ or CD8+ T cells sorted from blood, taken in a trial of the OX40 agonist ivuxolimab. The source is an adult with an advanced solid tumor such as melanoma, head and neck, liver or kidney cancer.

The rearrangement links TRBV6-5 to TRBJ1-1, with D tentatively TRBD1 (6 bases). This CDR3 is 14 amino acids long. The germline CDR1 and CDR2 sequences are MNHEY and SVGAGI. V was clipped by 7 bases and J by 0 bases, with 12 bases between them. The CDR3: CASMRGGMNTEAFF. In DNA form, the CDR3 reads TGTGCCAGCATGAGGGGGGGGATGAACACTGAAGCTTTCTTT.

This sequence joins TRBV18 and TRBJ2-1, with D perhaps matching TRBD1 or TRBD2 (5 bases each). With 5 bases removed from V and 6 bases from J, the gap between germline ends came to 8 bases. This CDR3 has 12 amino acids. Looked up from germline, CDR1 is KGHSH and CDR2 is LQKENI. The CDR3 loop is CASSRGPNEQFF. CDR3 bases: TGTGCCAGCTCAAGGGGACCCAATGAGCAGTTCTTC.

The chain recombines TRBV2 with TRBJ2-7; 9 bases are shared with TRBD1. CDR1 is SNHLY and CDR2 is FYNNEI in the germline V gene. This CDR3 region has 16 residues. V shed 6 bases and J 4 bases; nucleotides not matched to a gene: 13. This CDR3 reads CASSNLGDRGAYEQYF. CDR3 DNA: TGTGCCAGCAGCAACCTGGGAGACAGGGGGGCGTACGAGCAGTACTTC.

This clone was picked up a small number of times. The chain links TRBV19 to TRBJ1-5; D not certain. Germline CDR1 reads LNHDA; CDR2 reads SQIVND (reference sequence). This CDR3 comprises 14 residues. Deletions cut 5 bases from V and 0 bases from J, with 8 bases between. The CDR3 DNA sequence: TGTGCCAGTAGTTTCGACACTAGCAATCAGCCCCAGCATTTT. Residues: CASSFDTSNQPQHF.

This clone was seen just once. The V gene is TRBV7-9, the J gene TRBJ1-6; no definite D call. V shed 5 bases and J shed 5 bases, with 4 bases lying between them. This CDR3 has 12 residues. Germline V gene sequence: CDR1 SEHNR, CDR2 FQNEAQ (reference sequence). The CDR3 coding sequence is TGTGCCAGCAGCCTAGATAATTCACCCCTCCACTTT. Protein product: CASSLDNSPLHF.

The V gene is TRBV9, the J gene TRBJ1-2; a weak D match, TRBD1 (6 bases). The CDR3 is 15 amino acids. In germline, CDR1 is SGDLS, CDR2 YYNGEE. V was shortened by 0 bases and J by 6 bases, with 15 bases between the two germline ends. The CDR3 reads CASSVEPRGAHGYTF. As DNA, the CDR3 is TGTGCCAGCAGCGTAGAACCGCGGGGGGCGCATGGCTACACCTTC.

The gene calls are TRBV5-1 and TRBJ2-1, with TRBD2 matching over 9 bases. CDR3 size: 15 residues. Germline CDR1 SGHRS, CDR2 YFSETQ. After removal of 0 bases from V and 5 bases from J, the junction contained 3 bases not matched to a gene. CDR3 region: CASSLGGGADNEQFF. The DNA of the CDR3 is TGCGCCAGCAGCTTGGGCGGGGGGGCCGACAATGAGCAGTTCTTC.

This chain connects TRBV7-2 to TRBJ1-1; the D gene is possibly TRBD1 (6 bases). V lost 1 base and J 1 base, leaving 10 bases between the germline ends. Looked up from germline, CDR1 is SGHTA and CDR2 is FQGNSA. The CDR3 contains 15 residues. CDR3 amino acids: CASSLGWGPNTEAFF. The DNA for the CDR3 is TGTGCCAGCAGCTTAGGATGGGGGCCGAACACTGAAGCTTTCTTT.

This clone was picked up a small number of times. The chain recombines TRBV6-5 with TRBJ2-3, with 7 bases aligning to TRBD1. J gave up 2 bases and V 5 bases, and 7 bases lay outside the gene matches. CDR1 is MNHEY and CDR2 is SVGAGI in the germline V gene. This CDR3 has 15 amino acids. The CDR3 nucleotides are TGTGCCAGCAGTGCCGCCGGGACAGTCACAGATACGCAGTATTTT. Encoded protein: CASSAAGTVTDTQYF.

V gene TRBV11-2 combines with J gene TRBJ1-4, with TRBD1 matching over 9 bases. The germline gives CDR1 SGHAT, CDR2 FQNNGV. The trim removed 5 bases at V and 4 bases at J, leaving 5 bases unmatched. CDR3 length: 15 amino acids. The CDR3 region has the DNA TGTGCCAGCAGCCCCCGGACAGGGGTTAATGAAAAACTGTTTTTT. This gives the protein CASSPRTGVNEKLFF.

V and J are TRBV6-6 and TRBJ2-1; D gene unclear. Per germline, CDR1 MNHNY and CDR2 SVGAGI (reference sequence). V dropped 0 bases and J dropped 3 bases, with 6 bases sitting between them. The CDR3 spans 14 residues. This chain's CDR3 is CASSYSRVYNEQFF. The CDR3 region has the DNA TGTGCCAGCAGTTACTCTCGGGTCTACAATGAGCAGTTCTTC.

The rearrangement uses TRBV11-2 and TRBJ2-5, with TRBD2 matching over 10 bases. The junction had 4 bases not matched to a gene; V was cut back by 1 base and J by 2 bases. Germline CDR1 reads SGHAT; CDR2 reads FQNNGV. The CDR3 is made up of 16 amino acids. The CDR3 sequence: CASSLGDSGRQETQYF. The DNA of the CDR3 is TGTGCCAGCAGCTTAGGGGATAGCGGGAGGCAAGAGACCCAGTACTTC.

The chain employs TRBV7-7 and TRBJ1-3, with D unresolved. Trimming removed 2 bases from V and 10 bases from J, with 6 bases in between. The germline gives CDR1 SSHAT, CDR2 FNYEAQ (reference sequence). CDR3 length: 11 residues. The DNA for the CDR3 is TGTGCCAGCAGCTTAACGCAGACCATATATTTT. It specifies CASSLTQTIYF.

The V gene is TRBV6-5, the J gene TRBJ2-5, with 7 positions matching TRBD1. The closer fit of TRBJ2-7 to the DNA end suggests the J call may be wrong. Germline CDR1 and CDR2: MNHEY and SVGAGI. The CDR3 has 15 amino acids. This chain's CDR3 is CASSSGQSFSYEQYF. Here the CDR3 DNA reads TGTGCCAGCAGCTCGGGACAGAGCTTCTCCTACGAGCAGTACTTC.

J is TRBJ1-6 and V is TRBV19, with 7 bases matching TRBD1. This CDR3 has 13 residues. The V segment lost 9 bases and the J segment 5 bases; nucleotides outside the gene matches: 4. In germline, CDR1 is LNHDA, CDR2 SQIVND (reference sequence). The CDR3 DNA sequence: TGTGCCAGCGAGGGACAGAATAATTCACCCCTCCACTTT. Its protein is CASEGQNNSPLHF.

The CDR3 bases are TGCGCCAGCAGTGATGGACAGGCCCTACTTGGGGAAAAACTGTTTTTT. This sequence encodes CASSDGQALLGEKLFF. This rearrangement joins TRBV4-1 to TRBJ1-4, with TRBD1 identical over 7 bases. Germline trimming cut 6 bases from V and 8 bases from J; bases unmatched to any gene: 15. This CDR3 region has 16 residues. Germline V gene lookup returns CDR1 MGHRA and CDR2 YSYEKL.

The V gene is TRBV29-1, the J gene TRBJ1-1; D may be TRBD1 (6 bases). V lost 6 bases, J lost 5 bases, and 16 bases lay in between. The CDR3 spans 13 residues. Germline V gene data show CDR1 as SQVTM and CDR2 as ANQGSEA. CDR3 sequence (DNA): TGCAGCGTCAACAGGGAGGTGAGAACTGAAGCTTTCTTT. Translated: CSVNREVRTEAFF. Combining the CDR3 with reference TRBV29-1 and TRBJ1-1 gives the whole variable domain SAVISQKPSRDICQRGTSLTIQCQVDSQVTMMFWYRQQPGQSLTLIATANQGSEATYESGFVIDKFPISRPNLTFSTLTVSNMSPEDSSIYLCSVNREVRTEAFFGQGTRLTVV.